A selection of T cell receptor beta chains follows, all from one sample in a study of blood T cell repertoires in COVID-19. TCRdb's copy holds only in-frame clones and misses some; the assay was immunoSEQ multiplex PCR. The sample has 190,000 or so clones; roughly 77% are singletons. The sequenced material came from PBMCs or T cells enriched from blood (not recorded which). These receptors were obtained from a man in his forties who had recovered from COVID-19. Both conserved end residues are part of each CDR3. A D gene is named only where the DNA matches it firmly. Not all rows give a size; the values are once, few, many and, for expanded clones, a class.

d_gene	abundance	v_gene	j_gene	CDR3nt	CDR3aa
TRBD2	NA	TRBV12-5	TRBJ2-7	TGTGCTAGTGGTTTGCCCTCGATGACGGGAGGCCGCGACGAGCAGTACTTC	CASGLPSMTGGRDEQYF
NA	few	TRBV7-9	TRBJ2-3	TGTGCCAGCAGACTTACCACAGATACGCAGTATTTT	CASRLTTDTQYF
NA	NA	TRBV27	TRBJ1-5	TGTGCCAGCAGTTTGGGGGCTTATCAGCCCCAGCATTTT	CASSLGAYQPQHF
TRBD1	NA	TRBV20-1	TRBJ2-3	TGCAGTGCTAGTAACAGGGGCGCAGATACGCAGTATTTT	CSASNRGADTQYF
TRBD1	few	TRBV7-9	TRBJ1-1	TGTGCCAGCAGCCGGGGACAGCAGAACACTGAAGCTTTCTTT	CASSRGQQNTEAFF
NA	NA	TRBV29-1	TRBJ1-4	TGCAGCGTTGGGGGGGGTCCCGAGGGAAAACTGTTTTTT	CSVGGGPEGKLFF
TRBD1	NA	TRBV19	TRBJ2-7	TGTGCCAGTAGGGGACAGGGGGCTTCCTACGAGCAGTACTTC	CASRGQGASYEQYF
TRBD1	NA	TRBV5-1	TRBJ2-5	TGCGCCAGCAGGAATACAGGGGGCCAAGAGACCCAGTACTTC	CASRNTGGQETQYF
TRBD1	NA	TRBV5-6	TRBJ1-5	TGTGCCAGCAGCTCCGGACAGGGACGTCAGCCCCAGCATTTT	CASSSGQGRQPQHF
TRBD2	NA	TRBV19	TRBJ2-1	TGTGCCAGTAGTTTTAGCGGGAGCTCCTACAATGAGCAGTTCTTC	CASSFSGSSYNEQFF
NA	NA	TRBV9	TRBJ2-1	TGTGCCAGCAGCGTAAGTATGGGAATAGCGAGTCTCAGAATGGACAATGAGCAGTTCTTC	CASSVSMGIASLRMDNEQFF
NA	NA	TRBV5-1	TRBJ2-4	TGCGCCAGCAGCTTGGAGGGCGGGCTAGCTTCCAAAAACATTCAGTACTTC	CASSLEGGLASKNIQYF
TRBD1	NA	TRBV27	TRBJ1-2	TGTGCCAGCAGTTTGACAGGGTTATGGGGCTACACCTTC	CASSLTGLWGYTF
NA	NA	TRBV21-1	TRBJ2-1	TGTGCCAGCAGCAAAGGAGGGGCAAAAAACGGAATGGGTAGCGGGAGGTGTAATGAGCAGTTCTTC	CASSKGGAKNGMGSGRCNEQFF
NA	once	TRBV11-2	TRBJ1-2	TGTGCCAGCAGCAGGAGGTGGAGGGAGAGAGGTTTATATGGCTACACCTTC	CASSRRWRERGLYGYTF
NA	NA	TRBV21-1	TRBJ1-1	TGTGCCAGCAGCAAGAGCCGGGACAGGGCTAACACTGAAGCTTTCTTT	CASSKSRDRANTEAFF
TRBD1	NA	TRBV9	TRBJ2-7	TGTGCCAGCAGCTCAAAGACAGGGAACTACGAGCAGTACTTC	CASSSKTGNYEQYF
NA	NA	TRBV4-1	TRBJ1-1	TGCGCCAGCAGCCAAGGGCCCTTAAAAGCTTTCTTT	CASSQGPLKAFF
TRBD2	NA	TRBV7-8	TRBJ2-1	TGTGCCAGCAGCTTGCCAGCGGGGGGGTCGGGCAATGAGCAGTTCTTC	CASSLPAGGSGNEQFF
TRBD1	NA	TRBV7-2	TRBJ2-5	TGTGCCAGCAGCCTGGGACAGTCCATAAGGACCCAGTACTTC	CASSLGQSIRTQYF
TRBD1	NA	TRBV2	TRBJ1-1	TGTGCCAGCAGAATCCCCGGGAGGGGGCAGGGTGCTGAAGCTTTCTTT	CASRIPGRGQGAEAFF
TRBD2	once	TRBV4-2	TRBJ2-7	TGTGCCAGCAGCCCGGGACTAGCCCACGAGCAGTACTTC	CASSPGLAHEQYF
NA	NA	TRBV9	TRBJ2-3	TGTGCCAGCAGCCCGCACCACGGGCGGGGCACAGATACGCAGTATTTT	CASSPHHGRGTDTQYF
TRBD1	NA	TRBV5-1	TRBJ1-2	TGCGCCAGCAGCCTAGGGGGCACGGCTAACTATGGCTACACCTTC	CASSLGGTANYGYTF
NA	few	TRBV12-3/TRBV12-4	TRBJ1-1	TGTGCCAGCAGTTTCGCAGGAGAAGCTTTCTTT	CASSFAGEAFF
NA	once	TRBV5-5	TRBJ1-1	TGTGCCAGCAGCTTGGCGTCGGGAAACACTGAAGCTTTCTTT	CASSLASGNTEAFF
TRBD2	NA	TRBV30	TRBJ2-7	TGTGCCTATGACCCCGGGACTACCTCCTACGAGCAGTACTTC	CAYDPGTTSYEQYF
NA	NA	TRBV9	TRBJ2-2	TGTGCCAGCAGCGTAGATCCAGGGATGAACACCGGGGAGCTGTTTTTT	CASSVDPGMNTGELFF
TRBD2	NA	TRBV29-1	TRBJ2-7	TGCAGCCCCGTAGCGGGAGGGCCTGGGTCCTACGAGCAGTACTTC	CSPVAGGPGSYEQYF
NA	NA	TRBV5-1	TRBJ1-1	TGCGCCAGCAGCTTCCGGGGTGGTGGCACTGAAGCTTTCTTT	CASSFRGGGTEAFF
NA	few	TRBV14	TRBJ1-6	TGTGCCAGCAGCCAAACCCAGGGGTATAATTCACCCCTCCACTTT	CASSQTQGYNSPLHF
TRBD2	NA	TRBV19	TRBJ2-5	TGTGCCAGTAGTGCCGCCACTAGCGTCTTTTACTTC	CASSAATSVFYF
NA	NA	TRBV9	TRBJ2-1	TGTGCCAGCAGTTTGTTAGGGAGCTCCTACAATGAGCAGTTCTTC	CASSLLGSSYNEQFF
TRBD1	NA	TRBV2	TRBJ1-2	TGTGCCAGCAGTGAACTGACAGGGGGCTATGGCTACACCTTC	CASSELTGGYGYTF
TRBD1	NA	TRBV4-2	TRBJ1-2	TGTGCCAGCAGCCAAGAGGGGGACAGGGGGCTCTATGGCTACACCTTC	CASSQEGDRGLYGYTF
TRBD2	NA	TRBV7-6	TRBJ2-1	TGTGCCAGCAGCTTACTAGCGGGAGGGCCCAATGAGCAGTTCTTC	CASSLLAGGPNEQFF
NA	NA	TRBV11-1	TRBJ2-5	TGTGCCAGCAGCTTAGCGGGGAGATCCGCAGAGACCCAGTACTTC	CASSLAGRSAETQYF
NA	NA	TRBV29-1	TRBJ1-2	TGCAGCGTTGGCACGGTATCTAACTATGGCTACACCTTC	CSVGTVSNYGYTF
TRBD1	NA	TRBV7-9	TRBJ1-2	TGTGCCAGCAGCTTAAGGAAAGGACAGGATGGCTACACCTTC	CASSLRKGQDGYTF
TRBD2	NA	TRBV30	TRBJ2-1	TGTGCCTCTACCAAAACTAGCGGGGTCTACAATGAGCAGTTCTTC	CASTKTSGVYNEQFF
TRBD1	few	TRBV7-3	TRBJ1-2	TGTGCCAGCACCTCAACAGGGGCTAACTATGGCTACACCTTC	CASTSTGANYGYTF
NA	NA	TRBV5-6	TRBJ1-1	TGTGCCAGCAGCACCCCCGGTGGACTTGAAGCTTTCTTT	CASSTPGGLEAFF
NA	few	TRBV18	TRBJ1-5	TGTGCCAGCTCACCCACAGGGAGTCAGCCCCAGCATTTT	CASSPTGSQPQHF
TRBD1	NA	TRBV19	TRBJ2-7	TGTGCCAGTAGTCAATTGGGACAGGGGGCGGACGAGCAGTACTTC	CASSQLGQGADEQYF
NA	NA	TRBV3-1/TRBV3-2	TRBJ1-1	TGTGCCAGCAGCCCCACGGGGAGTCTGGCTTTCTTT	CASSPTGSLAFF
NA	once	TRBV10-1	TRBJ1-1	TGCGCCAGCAATCAGGGATCCGAAGCTTTCTTT	CASNQGSEAFF
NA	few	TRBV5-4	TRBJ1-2	TGTGCCAGCAGAGACTCCCGGGGGGACTATGGCTACACCTTC	CASRDSRGDYGYTF
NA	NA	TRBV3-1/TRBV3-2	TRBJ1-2	TGTGCCAGCAGCCAAGTTCAACACGATGGCTACACCTTC	CASSQVQHDGYTF
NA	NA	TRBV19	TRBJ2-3	TGTGCCAGTAGTATAGGGAGATTCCCCACAGATACGCAGTATTTT	CASSIGRFPTDTQYF
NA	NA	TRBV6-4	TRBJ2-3	TGTGCCAGCAGCAGGTCGAGCACAGATACGCAGTATTTT	CASSRSSTDTQYF
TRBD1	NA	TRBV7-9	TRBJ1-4	TGTGCCAGCAGCTTAGGGACAGGCTCTGAAAAACTGTTTTTT	CASSLGTGSEKLFF
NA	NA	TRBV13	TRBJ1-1	TGTGCCAGCAGCAGAGGGAGTTACGCTGAAGCTTTCTTT	CASSRGSYAEAFF
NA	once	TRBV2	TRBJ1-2	TGTGCCAGCAGTCGTTACCTTCTTGGCTCTGGCTACACCTTC	CASSRYLLGSGYTF
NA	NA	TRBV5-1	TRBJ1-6	TGCGCCAGCAGCGGATCGGACTCCCTACTCCACTTT	CASSGSDSLLHF
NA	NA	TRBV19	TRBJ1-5	TGTGCCAGTAGCTGGACAAAGAATAGCAATCAGCCCCAGCATTTT	CASSWTKNSNQPQHF
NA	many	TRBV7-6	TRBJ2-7	TGTGCCAGCAGCCCAGGGCAATACGAGCAGTACTTC	CASSPGQYEQYF
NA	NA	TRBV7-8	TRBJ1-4	TGTGCCAGCAGCCGAGAACGGACAGCCCCTAATGAAAAACTGTTTTTT	CASSRERTAPNEKLFF